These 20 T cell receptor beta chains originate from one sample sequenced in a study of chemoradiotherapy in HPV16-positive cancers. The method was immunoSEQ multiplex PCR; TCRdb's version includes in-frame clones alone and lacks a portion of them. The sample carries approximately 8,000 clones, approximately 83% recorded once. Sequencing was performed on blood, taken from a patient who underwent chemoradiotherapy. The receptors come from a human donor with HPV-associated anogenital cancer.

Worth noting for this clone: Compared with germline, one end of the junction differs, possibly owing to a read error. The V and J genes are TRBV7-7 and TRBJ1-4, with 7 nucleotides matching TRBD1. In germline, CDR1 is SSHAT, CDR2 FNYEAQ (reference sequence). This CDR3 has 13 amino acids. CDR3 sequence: CASSLDRAEKLFF. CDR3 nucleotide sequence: TGTGCTAGCAGCTTAGACAGGGCAGAAAAACTGTTTTTT.

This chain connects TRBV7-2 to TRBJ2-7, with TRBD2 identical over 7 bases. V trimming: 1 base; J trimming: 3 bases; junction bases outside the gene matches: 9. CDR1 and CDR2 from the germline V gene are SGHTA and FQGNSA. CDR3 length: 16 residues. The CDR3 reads CASSLEGQGGYYEQYF. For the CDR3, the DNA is TGTGCCAGCAGCTTAGAAGGTCAGGGAGGGTACTACGAGCAGTACTTC.

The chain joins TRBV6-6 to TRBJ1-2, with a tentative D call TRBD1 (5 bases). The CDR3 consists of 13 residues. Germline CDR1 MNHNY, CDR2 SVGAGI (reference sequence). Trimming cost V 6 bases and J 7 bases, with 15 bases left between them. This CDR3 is CASSRGPDGGYTF. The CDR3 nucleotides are TGTGCCAGCAGCCGGGGCCCAGACGGTGGCTACACCTTC.

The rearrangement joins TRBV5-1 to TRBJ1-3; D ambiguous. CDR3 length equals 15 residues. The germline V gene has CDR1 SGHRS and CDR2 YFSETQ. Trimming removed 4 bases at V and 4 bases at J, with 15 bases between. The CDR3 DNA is TGCGCCAGCAGCCTGGACGACTCCATGGGAAACACCATATATTTT. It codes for CASSLDDSMGNTIYF.

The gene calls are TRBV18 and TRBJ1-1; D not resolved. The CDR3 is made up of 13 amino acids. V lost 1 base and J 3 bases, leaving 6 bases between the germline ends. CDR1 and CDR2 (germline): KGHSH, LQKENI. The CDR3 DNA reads TGTGCCAGCTCACCACTTTCGGACACTGAAGCTTTCTTT. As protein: CASSPLSDTEAFF. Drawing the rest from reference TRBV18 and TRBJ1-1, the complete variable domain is NAGVMQNPRHLVRRRGQEARLRCSPMKGHSHVYWYRQLPEEGLKFMVYLQKENIIDESGMPKERFSAEFPKEGPSILRIQQVVRGDSAAYFCASSPLSDTEAFFGQGTRLTVV.

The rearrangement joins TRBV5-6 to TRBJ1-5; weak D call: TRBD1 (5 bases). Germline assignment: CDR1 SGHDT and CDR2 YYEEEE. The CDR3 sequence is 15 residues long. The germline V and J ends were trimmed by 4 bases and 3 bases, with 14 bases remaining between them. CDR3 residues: CASSLGGGINQPQHF. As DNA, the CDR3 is TGTGCCAGCAGCCTGGGTGGGGGGATCAATCAGCCCCAGCATTTT.

The CDR3 region has the DNA TGCGCCAGCAGCCGGGGGACAGGAGGGACCTATGGCTACACCTTC. Translated, it gives CASSRGTGGTYGYTF. J is TRBJ1-2 and V is TRBV4-1; 8 bases line up with TRBD1. The ends lost 4 bases at V and 4 bases at J; junction bases unmatched: 8. The CDR3 is made up of 15 amino acids. Per germline, CDR1 MGHRA and CDR2 YSYEKL.

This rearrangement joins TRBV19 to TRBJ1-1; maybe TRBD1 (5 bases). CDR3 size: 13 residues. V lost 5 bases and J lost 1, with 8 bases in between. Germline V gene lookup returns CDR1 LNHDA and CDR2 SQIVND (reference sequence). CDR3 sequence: CASSVTGNTEAFF. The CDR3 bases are TGTGCCAGTAGTGTAACAGGGAACACTGAAGCTTTCTTT.

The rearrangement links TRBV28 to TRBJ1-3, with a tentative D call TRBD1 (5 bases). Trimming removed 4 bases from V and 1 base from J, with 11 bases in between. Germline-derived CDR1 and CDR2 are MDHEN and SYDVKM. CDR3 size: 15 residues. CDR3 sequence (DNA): TGTGCCAGCAGTTCCCTAGGGGATTCTGGAAACACCATATATTTT. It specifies CASSSLGDSGNTIYF.

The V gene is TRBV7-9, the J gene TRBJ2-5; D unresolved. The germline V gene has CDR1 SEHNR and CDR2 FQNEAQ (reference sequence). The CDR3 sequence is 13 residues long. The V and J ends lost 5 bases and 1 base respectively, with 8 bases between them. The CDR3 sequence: CASSPMSQETQYF. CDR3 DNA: TGTGCCAGCAGCCCTATGTCCCAAGAGACCCAGTACTTC.

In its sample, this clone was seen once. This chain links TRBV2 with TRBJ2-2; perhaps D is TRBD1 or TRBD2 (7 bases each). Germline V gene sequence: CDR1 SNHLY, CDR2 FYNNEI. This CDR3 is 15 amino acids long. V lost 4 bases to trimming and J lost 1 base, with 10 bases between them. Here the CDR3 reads CASSVRGGNTGELFF. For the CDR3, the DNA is TGTGCCAGCAGTGTCAGGGGGGGGAACACCGGGGAGCTGTTTTTT.

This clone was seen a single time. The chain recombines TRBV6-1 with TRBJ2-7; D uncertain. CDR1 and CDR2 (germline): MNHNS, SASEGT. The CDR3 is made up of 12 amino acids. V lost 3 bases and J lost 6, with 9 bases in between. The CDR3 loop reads CASSDLGLEQYF. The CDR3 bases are TGTGCCAGCAGTGATCTTGGCCTCGAGCAGTACTTC.

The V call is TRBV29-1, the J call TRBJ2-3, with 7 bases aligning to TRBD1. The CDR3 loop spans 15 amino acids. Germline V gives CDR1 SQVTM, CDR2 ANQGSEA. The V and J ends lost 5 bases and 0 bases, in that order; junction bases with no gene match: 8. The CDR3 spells CSVKRTGPSTDTQYF. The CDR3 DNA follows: TGCAGCGTTAAAAGGACAGGACCAAGCACAGATACGCAGTATTTT.

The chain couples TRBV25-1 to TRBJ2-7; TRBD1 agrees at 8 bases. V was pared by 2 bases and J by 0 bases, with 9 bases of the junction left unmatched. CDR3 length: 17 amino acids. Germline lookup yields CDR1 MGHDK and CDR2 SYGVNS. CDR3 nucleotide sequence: TGTGCCAGCAGTGAAAGCGCAGGGGGCATTGGCTCCTACGAGCAGTACTTC. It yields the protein CASSESAGGIGSYEQYF.

CDR3 sequence: CASRGGGMGYSNYGYTF. In nucleotides, the CDR3 is TGTGCCAGCAGGGGCGGGGGTATGGGTTATTCGAACTATGGCTACACCTTC. The chain has TRBV27 and TRBJ1-2, with D possibly TRBD1 on 5 matching bases. Germline CDR1 and CDR2: MNHEY and SMNVEV (reference sequence). The CDR3 runs to 17 residues. V lost 6 bases and J lost 2, with 22 bases in between.

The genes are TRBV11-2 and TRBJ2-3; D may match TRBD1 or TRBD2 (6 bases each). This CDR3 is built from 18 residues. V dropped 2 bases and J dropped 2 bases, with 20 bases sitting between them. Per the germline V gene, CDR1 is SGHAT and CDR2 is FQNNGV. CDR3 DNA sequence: TGTGCCAGCAGCTTAATTCAGGGGCCAAGGGGGGCCACAGATACGCAGTATTTT. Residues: CASSLIQGPRGATDTQYF.

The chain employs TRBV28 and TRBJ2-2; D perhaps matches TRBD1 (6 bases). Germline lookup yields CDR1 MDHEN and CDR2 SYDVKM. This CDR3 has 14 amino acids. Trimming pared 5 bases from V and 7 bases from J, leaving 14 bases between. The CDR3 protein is CASSEQGRRGELFF. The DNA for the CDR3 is TGTGCCAGCAGTGAACAGGGTCGACGCGGGGAGCTGTTTTTT.

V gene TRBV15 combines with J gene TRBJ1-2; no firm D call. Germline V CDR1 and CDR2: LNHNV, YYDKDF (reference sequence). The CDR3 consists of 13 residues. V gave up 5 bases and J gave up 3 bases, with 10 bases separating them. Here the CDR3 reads CATSPPVDYGYTF. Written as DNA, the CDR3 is TGTGCCACCAGCCCCCCGGTAGACTATGGCTACACCTTC. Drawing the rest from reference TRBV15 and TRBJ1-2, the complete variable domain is DAMVIQNPRYQVTQFGKPVTLSCSQTLNHNVMYWYQQKSSQAPKLLFHYYDKDFNNEADTPDNFQSRRPNTSFCFLDIRSPGLGDTAMYLCATSPPVDYGYTFGSGTRLTVV.

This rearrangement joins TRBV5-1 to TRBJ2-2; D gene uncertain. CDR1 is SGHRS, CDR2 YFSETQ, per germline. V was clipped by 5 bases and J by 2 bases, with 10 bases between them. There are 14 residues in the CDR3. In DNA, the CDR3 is TGCGCCAGCAGTTATTCACACAACACCGGGGAGCTGTTTTTT. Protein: CASSYSHNTGELFF.

CDR3 sequence (DNA): TGTGCCAGCAGCCTCAGGATACCTCCCTCCTACGAGCAGTACTTC. Protein: CASSLRIPPSYEQYF. This chain uses TRBV2 with TRBJ2-7; unclear D gene. This CDR3 has 15 amino acids. Between the trimmed V and J ends, which lost 6 bases and 0 bases, there was a span of 15 bases. In germline, CDR1 is SNHLY, CDR2 FYNNEI.